This TCR beta chain was captured by sequencing in a study of T cell repertoires in cytomegalovirus infection. Study-wide context: Use of recently identified HLA-C-restricted and well-studied HLA-B-restricted CMV epitopes was part of the study. General study findings and limits: Pooled public TCR beta family frequency picked out CMV carriers with the relevant HLA. There were HLA-C-restricted CMV-specific TCR beta clonotypes dominating the ex vivo response.

This CDR3 is built from 15 residues. V was pared by 3 bases and J by 5 bases, with 8 bases of the junction left unmatched. The V gene's germline CDR1 is SGHVS and CDR2 FNYEAQ. Concerning this clonotype: Its cognate antigen is unknown.

In TCRdb, the reads were re-called with MiXCR into one record per CDR3 protein. Here the sample spans fewer than 650,000 distinct CDR3 sequences, roughly 43% being singletons. The clonotype was recovered from a human donor in good health (CMV status not recorded). Some clones in this sample may be carry-over from other donors' samples. V usage is TRBV7-6 and J usage is TRBJ1-2, with 8 positions matching TRBD1. The material sequenced was cultured PBMCs, taken from culture after CMV antigen stimulation. The CDR3 spells CASSFGGTGRYGYTF. CDR3 nucleotide sequence: TGTGCCAGCAGCTTTGGCGGGACAGGTCGATATGGCTACACCTTC.